This entry is about one T cell receptor beta chain. No antigen is known for it. Per-nucleotide qualities are absent, and no much larger clonotype sits a single base away. This sample was included in a study of CD8 T cells in Susac syndrome (dated by TCRdb to the late 2010s). As for the study more broadly: Repertoire sequencing was used to test whether CD8+ T cell activation and differentiation in Susac syndrome was antigen driven.

Study-wide findings and limitations: The number of individuals in the TCR sequencing and HLA analysis was acknowledged as relatively small.

V is pared back by 4 bases and J by 5 bases, with 16 bases lying between the germline termini. Measured from the cysteine to the phenylalanine, the CDR3 is 14 residues long. Only CDR3 DNA remains: 42 bases, in frame from the first base. CDR1 and CDR2 (SGDLS, YYNGEE) derive from the germline V gene. RNA was extracted using the RNeasy kit, and about 0.45 to 1 microgram was reverse transcribed with random hexamers. The immunoSEQ multiplex PCR assay, covering 54 Vbeta and 13 Jbeta segments, was used to amplify TCR beta CDR3 regions. PCR amplification bias was corrected using a synthetic template baseline for primer optimization and computational correction. The source study handled its data this way. Reads were annotated to V, D and J genes according to IMGT and were analyzed with immunoSEQ Analyzer, with only productive sequences retained. To calculate clonality, Shannon entropy was normalized by log2 of the number of productive unique sequences and then subtracted from one. Public and private clones were assessed among the 100 most prevalent clones of each patient and control. A clone was defined as Susac-specific if it was absent from the healthy and MS cohorts, from over 1,000 published viral clones and from other ImmuneACCESS disease sequences. TCRdb redid the processing of the public reads, applying fastp at Q25 and MiXCR, and retained in-frame beta chains. Each CDR3 protein gets just one entry, which takes the most common genes and DNA from the rows behind it. V and J calls and clone size were set by TCRdb, not the authors. The sample has approximately 170,000 distinct CDR3 sequences on record, about 90% of them singletons. The ten largest clones take up roughly 0.08% of the sample.

Peripheral blood CD8+ and CD4+ T cells from healthy donors, Susac syndrome patients and multiple sclerosis patients were profiled using high-throughput TCR beta sequencing. The healthy donors served as controls matched for age and sex. Bulk CD8+ and CD4+ T cells were purified magnetically by negative isolation, whereas CD8+ TEMRA cells were enriched by FACS. Blood was collected in EDTA tubes and processed within 24 hours, with PBMCs isolated through density gradient centrifugation. PBMCs destined for TCR sequencing were cryopreserved in liquid nitrogen and later thawed in a 37 °C water bath. The sorted or isolated CD4+, CD8+ and CD8+ TEMRA cells reached a purity of at least 90%.

The sequencing input was CD4+ T cells from PBMCs. Here the chain combines TRBV9 and TRBJ2-7; 5 matching bases give a weak D call of TRBD2. This receptor was obtained from a human donor in good health. The nucleotides are TGTGCCAGCAGCCCCCGGGGTGAGGCCCACGAGCAGTACTTC. This translates into CASSPRGEAHEQYF.